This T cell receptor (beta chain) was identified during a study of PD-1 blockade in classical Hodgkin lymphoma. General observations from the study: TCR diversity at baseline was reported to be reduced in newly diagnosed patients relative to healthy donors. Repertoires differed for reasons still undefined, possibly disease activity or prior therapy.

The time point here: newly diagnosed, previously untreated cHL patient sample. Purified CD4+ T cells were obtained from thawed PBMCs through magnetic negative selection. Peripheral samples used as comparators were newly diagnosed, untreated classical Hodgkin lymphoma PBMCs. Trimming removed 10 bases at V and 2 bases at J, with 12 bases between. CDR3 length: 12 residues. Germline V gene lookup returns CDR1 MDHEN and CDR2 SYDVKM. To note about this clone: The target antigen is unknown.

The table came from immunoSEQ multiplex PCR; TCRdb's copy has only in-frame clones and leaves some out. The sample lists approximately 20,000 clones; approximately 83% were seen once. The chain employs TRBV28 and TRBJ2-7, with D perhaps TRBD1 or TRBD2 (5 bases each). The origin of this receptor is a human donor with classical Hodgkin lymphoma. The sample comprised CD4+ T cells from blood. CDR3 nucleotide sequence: TGTGCCACCGGTGGGGGAACCTACGAGCAGTACTTC. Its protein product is CATGGGTYEQYF.